This TCR beta chain is drawn from a study of T cell responses to AZD1222 COVID-19 vaccine. Comment on this clone: What it binds is not known.

Study results and caveats: Breadth and depth of Spike-specific TCRs rose after two AZD1222 doses. Baseline testing showed seropositivity in only six AZD1222 recipients. The donor group comprised mostly white British people and more females; the analysis possibly underestimated clonal diversity.

TCRdb's table, derived via immunoSEQ multiplex PCR, lists solely in-frame clones and lacks some. The repertoire holds 90,000 to 120,000 clones, with over 80% as singletons. The sequences come from peripheral blood, collected on day 0 of AZD1222 vaccination. This receptor was obtained from an adult in good health.

In DNA form, the CDR3 reads TGTGCCAGCACTTGGAGAACGAACACTGAAGCTTTCTTT. It specifies CASTWRTNTEAFF. The chain employs TRBV2 and TRBJ1-1; D is ambiguous. V was trimmed by 7 bases and J by 1 base, leaving 10 bases between them. The CDR3 is 13 amino acids. The germline gives CDR1 SNHLY, CDR2 FYNNEI.